The 18 T cell receptor beta chains below were found in one sample sequenced in a study of T cell repertoires in cytomegalovirus infection. TCRdb passed the reads through MiXCR, listing each CDR3 protein once. The table has 200,000 or so distinct CDR3 sequences, about 21% seen once. The material sequenced was PBMCs. The receptors originated from a human donor in good health (CMV status not recorded). Some clones in this sample may be carry-over from other donors' samples.

The sample holds a few counts of this clonotype. V gene TRBV5-1 combines with J gene TRBJ2-1, with 10 bases that match TRBD2. CDR1 and CDR2 (germline): SGHRS, YFSETQ. V trimming: 2 bases; J trimming: 3 bases; junction bases outside the gene matches: 2. The CDR3 extends over 15 amino acids. CDR3 sequence reads: CASSFSGRLYNEQFF. CDR3 sequence (DNA): TGCGCCAGCAGCTTTAGCGGGAGGCTCTACAATGAGCAGTTCTTC.

This clonotype was detected a few times. V usage is TRBV29-1 and J usage is TRBJ1-1, with a tentative D call TRBD1 (6 bases). The CDR3 is 13 amino acids. The V and J ends lost 2 bases and 5 bases respectively, with 12 bases between them. Germline CDR1 is SQVTM and CDR2 is ANQGSEA. Written as DNA, the CDR3 is TGCAGCGTTGAAAACAGGGCAGCAACTGAAGCTTTCTTT. Translating it yields CSVENRAATEAFF.

The sample holds many counts of this clonotype. This chain uses TRBV6-2 or TRBV6-3 with TRBJ1-6; no firm D call. The CDR3 consists of 14 residues. Germline assignment: CDR1 MNHEY and CDR2 SVGEGT. V gave up 6 bases and J gave up 9 bases, with 15 bases separating them. The DNA of the CDR3 is TGTGCCAGCAGCAACAGAGGCGAAAGTTCACCCCTCCACTTT. Translating gives CASSNRGESSPLHF.

Many counts were recorded for this clonotype. V usage is TRBV28 and J usage is TRBJ2-3; D is ambiguous. Per germline, CDR1 MDHEN and CDR2 SYDVKM. With 3 bases removed from V and 1 base from J, the gap between germline ends came to 8 bases. This CDR3 has 14 residues. Written as DNA, the CDR3 is TGTGCCAGCAGTTTCGTTATGGGCACAGATACGCAGTATTTT. Translating gives CASSFVMGTDTQYF.

Notes on this clonotype: With a much larger clone just one base away, this may be a read error. This rearrangement joins TRBV11-1 to TRBJ2-1, with 12 bases matching TRBD2. Germline CDR1 SGHAT, CDR2 FQDESV (reference sequence). The CDR3 has 17 residues. Germline trimming cut 1 base from V and 0 bases from J; bases unmatched to any gene: 1. CDR3 coding DNA: TGTGCCAGCAGCTTAGAGACTAGCGGGAGCTCCTACAATGAGCAGTTCTTC. Its protein is CASSLETSGSSYNEQFF.

The gene calls are TRBV6-5 and TRBJ2-2, with D possibly TRBD1 on 6 matching bases. CDR1 MNHEY and CDR2 SVGAGI come from the germline V gene. The CDR3 has 16 amino acids. Trimming took off 7 bases at V and 2 bases at J, with 17 bases between the two ends. The CDR3 region has the DNA TGTGCCAGCATCACCCGCAGGGGCCTTAACACCGGGGAGCTGTTTTTT. As protein: CASITRRGLNTGELFF.

This clonotype was seen many times. DNA for the CDR3: TGTGCCAGCAGCTTAGCGGGACTGTACGAGCAGTACTTC. Residues: CASSLAGLYEQYF. The chain uses TRBV7-2 and TRBJ2-7; D may be TRBD2 (6 bases). The CDR3 has 13 residues. V dropped 0 bases and J dropped 4 bases, with 7 bases sitting between them. Germline CDR1 SGHTA, CDR2 FQGNSA.

V is TRBV6-2 or TRBV6-3 and J is TRBJ2-1, with D tentatively TRBD2 (5 bases). CDR1 and CDR2 (germline): MNHEY, SVGEGT. Trimming took 0 bases from V and 0 from J, leaving 9 bases between them. The CDR3 runs 16 residues. The CDR3 loop is CASSYSLGSSYNEQFF. For the CDR3, the DNA is TGTGCCAGCAGTTACTCTCTGGGGAGCTCCTACAATGAGCAGTTCTTC.

This clonotype was picked up a small number of times. V is TRBV6-1 and J is TRBJ2-5, with D maybe TRBD2 (5 bases). V dropped 6 bases and J dropped 5 bases, with 16 bases sitting between them. From germline, CDR1 is MNHNS and CDR2 SASEGT. CDR3 length equals 14 residues. The CDR3 loop is CASSSRAYRETQYF. In DNA, the CDR3 is TGTGCCAGCAGCTCGAGGGCTTATAGGGAGACCCAGTACTTC.

This clonotype appeared a few times. The chain is built from TRBV6-5 and TRBJ2-1, with unresolved D. V dropped 2 bases and J dropped 0 bases, with 11 bases sitting between them. Germline V lookup: CDR1 MNHEY, CDR2 SVGAGI. The CDR3 runs 16 residues. As DNA, the CDR3 is TGTGCCAGCAGTTACGGTGGCGGCAGCTCCTACAATGAGCAGTTCTTC. Protein sequence: CASSYGGGSSYNEQFF.

This clonotype was counted many times. J is TRBJ1-2 and V is TRBV15; D is ambiguous. V shed 0 bases and J shed 8 bases, with 13 bases lying between them. The CDR3 length is 14 residues. Germline CDR1 and CDR2: LNHNV and YYDKDF (reference sequence). The chain's CDR3 is CATSRDGLGYGYTF. DNA of the CDR3: TGTGCCACCAGCAGAGATGGCCTAGGCTACGGCTACACCTTC.

The chain is built from TRBV2 and TRBJ1-5; 7 bases map to TRBD1. The germline V gene has CDR1 SNHLY and CDR2 FYNNEI. The V segment lost 4 bases and the J segment 5 bases; nucleotides outside the gene matches: 5. The CDR3 length is 14 residues. CDR3 amino acids: CASSGGTVDQPQHF. The CDR3 DNA reads TGTGCCAGCAGTGGAGGGACAGTCGATCAGCCCCAGCATTTT.

V is TRBV3-1 and J is TRBJ1-2; D is ambiguous. Germline-derived CDR1 and CDR2 are LGHDT and YNNKEL (reference sequence). This CDR3 comprises 15 residues. Trimming removed 4 bases at V and 4 bases at J, with 16 bases between. For the CDR3, the DNA is TGTGCCAGCAGCCCTCGGGTCCCAATCCCCTATGGCTACACCTTC. As protein: CASSPRVPIPYGYTF.

The gene calls are TRBV27 and TRBJ1-1, with TRBD1 identical over 9 bases. V lost 5 bases to trimming and J lost 0 bases; unmatched junction nucleotides: 16. The CDR3 is made up of 19 amino acids. CDR1 and CDR2 from the germline V gene are MNHEY and SMNVEV (reference sequence). CDR3 loop: CASSPRITRQGGMNTEAFF. CDR3 in DNA: TGTGCCAGCAGTCCCCGAATCACCCGACAGGGGGGAATGAACACTGAAGCTTTCTTT.

V and J are TRBV6-6 and TRBJ2-5, with D perhaps matching TRBD2 (5 bases). The CDR3 is 15 residues long. Looked up from germline, CDR1 is MNHNY and CDR2 is SVGAGI (reference sequence). V dropped 0 bases and J dropped 4 bases, with 12 bases sitting between them. The CDR3, as DNA: TGTGCCAGCAGTTACTCGAAAGAGGGTAGAGAGACCCAGTACTTC. It yields the protein CASSYSKEGRETQYF.

This clonotype showed up just a few times. The chain joins TRBV12-3 or TRBV12-4 to TRBJ2-1; D is possibly TRBD2 (6 bases). Trimming cost V 2 bases and J 10 bases, with 12 bases left between them. This CDR3 has 13 amino acids. The DNA of the CDR3 is TGTGCCAGCAGTTTAAATGCGGGGAAAGAGCAGTTCTTC. It yields the protein CASSLNAGKEQFF.

This clonotype has a count of ten or more. This rearrangement joins TRBV7-3 to TRBJ2-5, with D possibly matching TRBD2 (5 bases). V lost 1 base to trimming and J lost 7 bases, with 13 bases between them. Looked up from germline, CDR1 is SGHTA and CDR2 is FQGTGA. The CDR3 extends over 14 amino acids. The CDR3 DNA sequence: TGTGCCAGCAGCTTAAGAGGGCGGGCCGGGACCCAGTACTTC. This translates into CASSLRGRAGTQYF.

The V call is TRBV5-4, the J call TRBJ1-2, with 8 nucleotides matching TRBD1. The CDR3 runs to 14 residues. J gave up 4 bases and V 5 bases, and 7 bases lay outside the gene matches. The V gene's germline CDR1 is SGHNT and CDR2 YYREEE (reference sequence). Here the CDR3 DNA reads TGTGCCAGCAGTTCCGGACAGGGAGGCTATGGCTACACCTTC. Its translation is CASSSGQGGYGYTF.